This T cell receptor beta chain was profiled in a study of shared clonotypes between healthy human individuals. General study points: About 5% of naive CD4 clonotypes were common to several donors.

Healthy adults negative for HIV, lacking recent acute infections or vaccinations, served as donors. On sorted subsets, replicate PCRs used 150 to 250 ng DNA, or about 33,000 T cell genomes. Data came from immunoSEQ multiplex PCR; TCRdb stores just in-frame clones and leaves some out. The sample lists roughly 2.2 million clones, about nine tenths occurring once. On this clone: What it recognizes is unknown.

V was shortened by 6 bases and J by 3 bases, with 12 bases between the two germline ends. CDR1 and CDR2 from the germline V gene are SNHLY and FYNNEI. The CDR3 extends over 13 amino acids. This TCR was recovered from a man younger than 30 in good health. Some clones in this sample may be carry-over from other donors' samples. This chain uses TRBV2 with TRBJ2-7; tentative D call: TRBD1 (6 bases). Material: naive CD4+ T cells from PBMCs. Indicated subset: CD45RA+ positively selected. DNA for the CDR3: TGTGCCAGCAGACGGGACAATGACTACGAGCAGTACTTC. It encodes CASRRDNDYEQYF.